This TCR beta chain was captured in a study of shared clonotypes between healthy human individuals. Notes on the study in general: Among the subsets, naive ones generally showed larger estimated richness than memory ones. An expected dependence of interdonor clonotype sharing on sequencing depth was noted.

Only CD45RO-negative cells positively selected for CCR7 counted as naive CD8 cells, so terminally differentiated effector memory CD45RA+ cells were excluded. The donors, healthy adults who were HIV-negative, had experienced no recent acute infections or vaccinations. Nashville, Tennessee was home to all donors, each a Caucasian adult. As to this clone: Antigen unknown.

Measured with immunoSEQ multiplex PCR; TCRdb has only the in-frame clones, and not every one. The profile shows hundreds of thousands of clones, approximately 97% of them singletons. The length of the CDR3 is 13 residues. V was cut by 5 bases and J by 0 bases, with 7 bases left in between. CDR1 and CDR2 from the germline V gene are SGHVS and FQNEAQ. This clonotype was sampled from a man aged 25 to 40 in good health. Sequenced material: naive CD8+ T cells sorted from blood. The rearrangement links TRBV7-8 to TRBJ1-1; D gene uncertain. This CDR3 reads CASSPLMNTEAFF. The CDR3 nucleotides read TGTGCCAGCAGCCCCCTGATGAACACTGAAGCTTTCTTT.